This TCR beta chain came from a study of shared clonotypes between healthy human individuals. Germline V gene sequence: CDR1 MDHEN, CDR2 SYDVKM. V shed 5 bases, J shed 7 bases, and the junction held 5 bases outside the gene matches. This CDR3 spans 14 amino acids. The input for sorted-subset replicate PCRs was 200 ng DNA, approximately 30,000 T cell genomes. The protocol was immunoSEQ multiplex PCR, while the TCRdb copy is restricted to in-frame clones and leaves out a portion. The sample records 650,000 to 800,000 clones, 72% being singletons. The sample consisted of memory CD4+ T cells sorted from blood. Subset meaning: CD45RA-negative fraction. The chain has TRBV28 and TRBJ2-1; 10 bases line up with TRBD1. This clonotype was obtained from a young woman in good health. The CDR3 DNA is TGTGCCAGCAGTAGACAGGGGGCGGATAATGAGCAGTTCTTC. It yields the protein CASSRQGADNEQFF.